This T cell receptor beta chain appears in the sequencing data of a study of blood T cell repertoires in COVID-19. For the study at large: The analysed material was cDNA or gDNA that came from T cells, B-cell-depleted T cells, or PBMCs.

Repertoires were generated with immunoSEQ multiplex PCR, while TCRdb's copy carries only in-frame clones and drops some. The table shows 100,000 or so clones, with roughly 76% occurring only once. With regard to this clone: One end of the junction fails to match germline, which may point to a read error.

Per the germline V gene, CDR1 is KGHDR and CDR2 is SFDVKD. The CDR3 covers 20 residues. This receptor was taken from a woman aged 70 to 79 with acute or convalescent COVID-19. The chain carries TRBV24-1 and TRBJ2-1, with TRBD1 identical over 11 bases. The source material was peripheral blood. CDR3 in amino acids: CATSEAGQGALSLAYDEQFF. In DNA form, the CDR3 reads TGTGCCACCAGTGAAGCAGGACAGGGGGCACTATCGCTGGCCTACGATGAGCAGTTCTTC.